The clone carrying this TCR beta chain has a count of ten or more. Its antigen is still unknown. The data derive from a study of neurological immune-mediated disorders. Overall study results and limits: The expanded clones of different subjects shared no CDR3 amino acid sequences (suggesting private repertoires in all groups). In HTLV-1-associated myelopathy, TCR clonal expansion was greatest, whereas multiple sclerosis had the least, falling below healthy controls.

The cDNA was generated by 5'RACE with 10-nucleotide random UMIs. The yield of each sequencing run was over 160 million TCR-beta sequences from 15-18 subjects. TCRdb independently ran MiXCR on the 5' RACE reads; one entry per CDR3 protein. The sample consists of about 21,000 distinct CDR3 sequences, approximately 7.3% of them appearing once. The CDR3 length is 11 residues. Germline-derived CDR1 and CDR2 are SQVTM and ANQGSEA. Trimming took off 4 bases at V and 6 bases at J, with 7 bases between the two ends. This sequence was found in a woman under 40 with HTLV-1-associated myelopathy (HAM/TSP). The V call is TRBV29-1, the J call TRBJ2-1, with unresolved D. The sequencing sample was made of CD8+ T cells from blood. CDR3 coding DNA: TGCAGCGTTGGTTCTGGCAATGAGCAGTTCTTC. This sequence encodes CSVGSGNEQFF.